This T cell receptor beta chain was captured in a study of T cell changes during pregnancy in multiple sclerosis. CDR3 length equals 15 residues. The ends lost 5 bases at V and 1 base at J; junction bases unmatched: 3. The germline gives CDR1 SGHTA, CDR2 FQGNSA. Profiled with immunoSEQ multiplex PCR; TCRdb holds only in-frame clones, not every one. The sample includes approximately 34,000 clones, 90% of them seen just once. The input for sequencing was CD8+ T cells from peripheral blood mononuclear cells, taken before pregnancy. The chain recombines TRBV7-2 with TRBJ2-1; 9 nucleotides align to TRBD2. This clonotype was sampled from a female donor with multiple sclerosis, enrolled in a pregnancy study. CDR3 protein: CASSGLAGSYNEQFF. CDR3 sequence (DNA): TGTGCCAGCAGCGGGCTAGCGGGGTCCTACAATGAGCAGTTCTTC.